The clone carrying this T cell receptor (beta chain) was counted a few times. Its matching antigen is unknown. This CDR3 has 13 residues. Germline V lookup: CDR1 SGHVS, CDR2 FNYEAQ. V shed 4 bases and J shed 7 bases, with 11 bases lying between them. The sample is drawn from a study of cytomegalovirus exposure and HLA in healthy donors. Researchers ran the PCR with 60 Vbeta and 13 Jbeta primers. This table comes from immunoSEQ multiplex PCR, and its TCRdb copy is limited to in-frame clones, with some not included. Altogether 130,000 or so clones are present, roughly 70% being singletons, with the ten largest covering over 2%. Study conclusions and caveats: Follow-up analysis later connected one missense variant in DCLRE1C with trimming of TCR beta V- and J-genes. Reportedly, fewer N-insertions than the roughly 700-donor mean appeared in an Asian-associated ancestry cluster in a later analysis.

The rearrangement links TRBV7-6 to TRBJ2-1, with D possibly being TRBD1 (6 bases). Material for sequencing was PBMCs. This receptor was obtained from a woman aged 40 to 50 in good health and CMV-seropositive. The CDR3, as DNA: TGTGCCAGCAGCTCATACAGGGCAAATGAGCAGTTCTTC. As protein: CASSSYRANEQFF.